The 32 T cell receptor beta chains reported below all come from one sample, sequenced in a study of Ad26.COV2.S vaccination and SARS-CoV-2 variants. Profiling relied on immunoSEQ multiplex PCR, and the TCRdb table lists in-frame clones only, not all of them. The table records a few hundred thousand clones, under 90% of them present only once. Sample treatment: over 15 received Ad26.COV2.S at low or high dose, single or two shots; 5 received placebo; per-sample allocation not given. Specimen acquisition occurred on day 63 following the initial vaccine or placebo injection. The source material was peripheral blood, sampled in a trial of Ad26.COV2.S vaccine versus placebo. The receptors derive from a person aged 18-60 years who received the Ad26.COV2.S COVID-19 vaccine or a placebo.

The CDR3 DNA reads TGTGCCAGCAGCTTAGCGGGGGGACTCACGAATACGCAGTATTTT. Its translation is CASSLAGGLTNTQYF. The chain links TRBV13 to TRBJ2-3, with TRBD2 identical over 7 bases. V was clipped by 1 base and J by 7 bases; unmatched bases: 8. Germline V gene sequence: CDR1 PRHDT, CDR2 FYEKMQ (reference sequence). This CDR3 has 15 amino acids.

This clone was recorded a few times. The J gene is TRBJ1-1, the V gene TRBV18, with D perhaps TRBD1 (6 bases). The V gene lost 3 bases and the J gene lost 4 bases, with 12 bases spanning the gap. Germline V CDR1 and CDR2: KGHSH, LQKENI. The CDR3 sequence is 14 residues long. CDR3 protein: CASSPARGGTEAFF. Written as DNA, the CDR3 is TGTGCCAGCTCACCCGCTAGAGGGGGCACTGAAGCTTTCTTT.

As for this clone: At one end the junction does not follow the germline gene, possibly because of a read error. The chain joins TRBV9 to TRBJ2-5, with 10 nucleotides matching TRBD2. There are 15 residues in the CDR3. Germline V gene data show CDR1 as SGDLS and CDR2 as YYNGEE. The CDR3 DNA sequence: TGTCCCAGCAGCTTAGCGGGGGGCAGGGGGGAGACCCAGTACTTC. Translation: CPSSLAGGRGETQYF.

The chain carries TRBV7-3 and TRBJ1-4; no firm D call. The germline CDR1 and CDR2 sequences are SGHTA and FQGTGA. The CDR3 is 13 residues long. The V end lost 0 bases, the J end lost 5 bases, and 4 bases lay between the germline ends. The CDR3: CASSLTRNEKLFF. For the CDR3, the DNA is TGTGCCAGCAGCTTAACTAGAAATGAAAAACTGTTTTTT.

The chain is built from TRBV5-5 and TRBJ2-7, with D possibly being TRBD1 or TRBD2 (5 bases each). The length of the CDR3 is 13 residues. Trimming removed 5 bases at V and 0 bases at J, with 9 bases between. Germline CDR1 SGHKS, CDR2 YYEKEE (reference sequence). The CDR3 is CASSSGSSYEQYF. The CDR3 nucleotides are TGTGCCAGCAGTTCAGGGAGCTCCTACGAGCAGTACTTC. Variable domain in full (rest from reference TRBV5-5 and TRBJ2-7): DAGVTQSPTHLIKTRGQQVTLRCSPISGHKSVSWYQQVLGQGPQFIFQYYEKEERGRGNFPDRFSARQFPNYSSELNVNALLLGDSALYLCASSSGSSYEQYFGPGTRLTVT.

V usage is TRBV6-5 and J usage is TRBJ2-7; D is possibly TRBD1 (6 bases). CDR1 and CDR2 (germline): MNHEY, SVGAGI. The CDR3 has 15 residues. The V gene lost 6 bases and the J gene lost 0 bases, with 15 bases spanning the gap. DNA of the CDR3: TGTGCCAGCAGCGACAGGCCCCAGGGCTCCTACGAGCAGTACTTC. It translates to CASSDRPQGSYEQYF.

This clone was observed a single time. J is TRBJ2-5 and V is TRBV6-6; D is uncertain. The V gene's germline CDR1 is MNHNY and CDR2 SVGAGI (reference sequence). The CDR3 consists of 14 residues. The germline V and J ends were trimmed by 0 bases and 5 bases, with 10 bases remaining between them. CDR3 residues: CASSYSVYGETQYF. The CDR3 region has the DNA TGTGCCAGCAGTTACTCGGTATACGGGGAGACCCAGTACTTC.

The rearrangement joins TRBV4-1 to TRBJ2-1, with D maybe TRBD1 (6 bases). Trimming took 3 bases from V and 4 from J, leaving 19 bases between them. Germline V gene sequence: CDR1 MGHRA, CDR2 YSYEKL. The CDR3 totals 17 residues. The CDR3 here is CASSHNTGNTGYNEQFF. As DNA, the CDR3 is TGCGCCAGCAGCCATAATACAGGGAATACAGGATACAATGAGCAGTTCTTC.

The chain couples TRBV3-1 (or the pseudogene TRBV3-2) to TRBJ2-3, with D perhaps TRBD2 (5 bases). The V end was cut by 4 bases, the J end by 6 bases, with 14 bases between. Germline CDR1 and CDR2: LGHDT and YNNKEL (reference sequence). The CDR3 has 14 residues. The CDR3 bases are TGTGCCAGCAGCCCCACTAGATCTGGGGATACGCAGTATTTT. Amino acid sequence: CASSPTRSGDTQYF.

The CDR3 DNA follows: TGTGCCAGCAGCTTAGACTTGGGCAGGGGTAATGAGCAGTTCTTC. This gives the protein CASSLDLGRGNEQFF. The V and J genes are TRBV7-9 and TRBJ2-1; maybe TRBD1 (6 bases). The germline gives CDR1 SEHNR, CDR2 FQNEAQ (reference sequence). Deletions cut 1 base from V and 7 bases from J, with 14 bases between. The CDR3 extends over 15 amino acids. The variable domain in full, completed from reference TRBV7-9 and TRBJ2-1, reads DTGVSQNPRHKITKRGQNVTFRCDPISEHNRLYWYRQTLGQGPEFLTYFQNEAQLEKSRLLSDRFSAERPKGSFSTLEIQRTEQGDSAMYLCASSLDLGRGNEQFFGPGTRLTVL.

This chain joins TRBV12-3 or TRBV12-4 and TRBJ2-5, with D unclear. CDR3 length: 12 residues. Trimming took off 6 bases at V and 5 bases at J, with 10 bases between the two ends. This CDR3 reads CASSNTLETQYF. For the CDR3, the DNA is TGTGCCAGCAGCAATACCCTGGAGACCCAGTACTTC.

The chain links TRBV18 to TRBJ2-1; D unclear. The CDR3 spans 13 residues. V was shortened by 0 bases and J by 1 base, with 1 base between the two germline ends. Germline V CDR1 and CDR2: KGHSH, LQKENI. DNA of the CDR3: TGTGCCAGCTCACCACCGTCCTACAATGAGCAGTTCTTC. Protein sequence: CASSPPSYNEQFF.

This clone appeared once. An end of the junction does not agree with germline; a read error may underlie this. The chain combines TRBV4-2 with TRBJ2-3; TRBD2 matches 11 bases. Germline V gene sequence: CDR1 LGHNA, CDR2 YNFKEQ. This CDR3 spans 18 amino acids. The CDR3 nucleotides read TGTGCCAGCAGCCAAGGGGCCGGAGGGACTAGCGGCACATATACGCAGTATTTT. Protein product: CASSQGAGGTSGTYTQYF.

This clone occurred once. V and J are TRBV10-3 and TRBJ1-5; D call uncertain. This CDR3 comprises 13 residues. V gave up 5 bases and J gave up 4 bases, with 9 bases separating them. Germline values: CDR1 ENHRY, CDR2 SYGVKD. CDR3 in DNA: TGTGCCATCAGTCAAAAAGGGAATCAGCCCCAGCATTTT. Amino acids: CAISQKGNQPQHF.

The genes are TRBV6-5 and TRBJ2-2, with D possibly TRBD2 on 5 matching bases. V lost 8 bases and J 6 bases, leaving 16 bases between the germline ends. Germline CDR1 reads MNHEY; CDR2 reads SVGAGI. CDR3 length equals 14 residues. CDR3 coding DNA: TGTGCCAGCCGGGCTGGGGAGAGCGCCGGGGAGCTGTTTTTT. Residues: CASRAGESAGELFF.

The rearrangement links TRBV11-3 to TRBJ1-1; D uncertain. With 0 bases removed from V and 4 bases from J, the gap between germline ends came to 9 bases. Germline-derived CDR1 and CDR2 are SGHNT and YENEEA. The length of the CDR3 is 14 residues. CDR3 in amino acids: CASSLEGGLTEAFF. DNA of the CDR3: TGTGCCAGCAGCTTAGAGGGAGGACTCACTGAAGCTTTCTTT. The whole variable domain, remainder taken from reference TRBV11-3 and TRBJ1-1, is EAGVVQSPRYKIIEKKQPVAFWCNPISGHNTLYWYLQNLGQGPELLIRYENEEAVDDSQLPKDRFSAERLKGVDSTLKIQPAELGDSAVYLCASSLEGGLTEAFFGQGTRLTVV.

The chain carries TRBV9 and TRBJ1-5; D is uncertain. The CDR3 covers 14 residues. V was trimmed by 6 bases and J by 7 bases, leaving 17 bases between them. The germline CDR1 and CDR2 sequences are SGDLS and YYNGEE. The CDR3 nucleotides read TGTGCCAGCACCCCGGGAATGAGTGACCAGCCCCAGCATTTT. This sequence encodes CASTPGMSDQPQHF.

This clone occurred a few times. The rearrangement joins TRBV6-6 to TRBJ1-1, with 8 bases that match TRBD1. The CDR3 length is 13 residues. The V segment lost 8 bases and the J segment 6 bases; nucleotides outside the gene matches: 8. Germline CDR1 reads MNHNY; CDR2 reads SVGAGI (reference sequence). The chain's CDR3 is CASVDRGKSEAFF. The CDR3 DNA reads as TGTGCCAGCGTTGACAGGGGAAAATCTGAAGCTTTCTTT.

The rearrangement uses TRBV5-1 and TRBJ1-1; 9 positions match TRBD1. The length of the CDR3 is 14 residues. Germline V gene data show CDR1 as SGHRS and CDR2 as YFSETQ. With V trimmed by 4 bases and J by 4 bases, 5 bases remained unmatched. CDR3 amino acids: CASSTQGAGTEAFF. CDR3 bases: TGCGCCAGCAGCACACAGGGGGCAGGCACTGAAGCTTTCTTT.

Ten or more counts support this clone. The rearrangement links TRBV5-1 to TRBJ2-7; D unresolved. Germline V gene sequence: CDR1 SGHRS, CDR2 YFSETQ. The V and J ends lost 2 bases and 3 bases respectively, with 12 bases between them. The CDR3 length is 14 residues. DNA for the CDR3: TGCGCCAGCAGCTTCAACAGCAAAAGCTACGAGCAGTACTTC. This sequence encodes CASSFNSKSYEQYF.

The CDR3 DNA reads TGTGCCAGCAGCCGGGAATCAACTGAAGCTTTCTTT. This translates into CASSRESTEAFF. The chain carries TRBV6-6 and TRBJ1-1; D is unresolved. Looked up from germline, CDR1 is MNHNY and CDR2 is SVGAGI (reference sequence). The V end lost 6 bases, the J end lost 5 bases, and 10 bases lay between the germline ends. The CDR3 has 12 amino acids.

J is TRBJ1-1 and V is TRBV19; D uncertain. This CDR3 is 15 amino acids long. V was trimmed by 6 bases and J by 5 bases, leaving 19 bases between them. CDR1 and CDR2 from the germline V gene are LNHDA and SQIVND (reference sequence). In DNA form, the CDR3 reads TGTGCCAGTAGAAATACCCCGAACCGATTTACTGAAGCTTTCTTT. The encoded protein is CASRNTPNRFTEAFF.

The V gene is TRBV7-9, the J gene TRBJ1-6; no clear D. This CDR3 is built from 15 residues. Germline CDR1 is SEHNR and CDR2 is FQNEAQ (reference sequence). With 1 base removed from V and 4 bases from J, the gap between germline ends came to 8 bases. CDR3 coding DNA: TGTGCCAGCAGCTTAGGGCGGGGTTATAATTCACCCCTCCACTTT. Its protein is CASSLGRGYNSPLHF.

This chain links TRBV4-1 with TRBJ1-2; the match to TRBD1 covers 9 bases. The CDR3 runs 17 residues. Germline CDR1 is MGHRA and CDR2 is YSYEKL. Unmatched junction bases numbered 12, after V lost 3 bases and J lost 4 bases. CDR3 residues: CASSQSEGQGLFYGYTF. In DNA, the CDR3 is TGCGCCAGCAGCCAGAGTGAGGGACAGGGATTATTCTATGGCTACACCTTC.

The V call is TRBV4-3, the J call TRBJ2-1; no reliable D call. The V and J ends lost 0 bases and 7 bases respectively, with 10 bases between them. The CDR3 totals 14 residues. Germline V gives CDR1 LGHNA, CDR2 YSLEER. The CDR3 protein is CASSQDTLGNEQFF. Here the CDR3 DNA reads TGCGCCAGCAGCCAAGATACCCTTGGGAATGAGCAGTTCTTC.

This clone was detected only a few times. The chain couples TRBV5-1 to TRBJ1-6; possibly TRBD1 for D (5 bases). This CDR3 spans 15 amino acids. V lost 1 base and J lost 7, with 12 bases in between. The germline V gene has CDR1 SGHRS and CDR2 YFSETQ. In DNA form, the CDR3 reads TGCGCCAGCAGCTTGACAGGTGACATCAATTCACCCCTCCACTTT. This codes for CASSLTGDINSPLHF.

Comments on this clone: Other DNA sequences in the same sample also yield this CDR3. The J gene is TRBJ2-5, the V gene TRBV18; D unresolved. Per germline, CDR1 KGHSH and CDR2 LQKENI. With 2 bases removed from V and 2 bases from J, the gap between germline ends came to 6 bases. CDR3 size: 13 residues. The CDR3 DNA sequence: TGTGCCAGCTCACCAGTGCAGCAAGAGACCCAGTACTTC. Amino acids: CASSPVQQETQYF.

The CDR3 sequence is CASTMGGRGEQFF. CDR3 nucleotides: TGTGCCAGCACGATGGGGGGGCGCGGTGAGCAGTTCTTC. V usage is TRBV2 and J usage is TRBJ2-1, with D possibly being TRBD2 (7 bases). CDR3 length: 13 residues. Germline V gene sequence: CDR1 SNHLY, CDR2 FYNNEI. Trimming removed 7 bases at V and 9 bases at J, with 16 bases between.

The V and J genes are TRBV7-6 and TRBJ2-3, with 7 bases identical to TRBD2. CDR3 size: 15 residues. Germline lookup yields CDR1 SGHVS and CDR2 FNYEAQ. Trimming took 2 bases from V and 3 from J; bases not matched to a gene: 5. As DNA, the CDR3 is TGTGCCAGCAGCTTACACTCGGGGGGAACAGATACGCAGTATTTT. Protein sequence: CASSLHSGGTDTQYF.

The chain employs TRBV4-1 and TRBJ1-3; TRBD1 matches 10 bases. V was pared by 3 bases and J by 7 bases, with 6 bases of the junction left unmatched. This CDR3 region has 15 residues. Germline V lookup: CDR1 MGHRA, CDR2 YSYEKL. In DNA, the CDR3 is TGCGCCAGCAGCCACGTTCCGGGACAGGGGAACACCATATATTTT. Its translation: CASSHVPGQGNTIYF.

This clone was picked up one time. The CDR3 sequence is CASRGGGGGYTF. The CDR3 nucleotides are TGTGCCAGCCGGGGTGGGGGAGGCGGCTACACCTTC. The V call is TRBV6-5, the J call TRBJ1-2, with D perhaps TRBD1 (5 bases). The CDR3 runs 12 residues. Germline values: CDR1 MNHEY, CDR2 SVGAGI. V gave up 8 bases and J gave up 8 bases, with 15 bases separating them.

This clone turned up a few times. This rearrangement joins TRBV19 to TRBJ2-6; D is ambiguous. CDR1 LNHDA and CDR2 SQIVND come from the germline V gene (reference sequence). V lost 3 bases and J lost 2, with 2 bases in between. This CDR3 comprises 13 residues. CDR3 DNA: TGTGCCAGTAGTATTACTGGGGCCAACGTCCTGACTTTC. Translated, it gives CASSITGANVLTF. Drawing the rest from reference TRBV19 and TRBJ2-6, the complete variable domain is DGGITQSPKYLFRKEGQNVTLSCEQNLNHDAMYWYRQDPGQGLRLIYYSQIVNDFQKGDIAEGYSVSREKKESFPLTVTSAQKNPTAFYLCASSITGANVLTFGAGSRLTVL.